This TCR beta chain emerged from a study of blood T cell repertoires in COVID-19. Study as a whole: COVID-19 samples, acute and convalescent, were from the United States, Italy and Spain. The cDNA or gDNA used as material had been derived from T cells, B-cell-depleted T cells, or PBMCs.

Trimming removed 4 bases from V and 0 bases from J, with 9 bases in between. The CDR3 extends over 14 amino acids. Per the germline V gene, CDR1 is SNHLY and CDR2 is FYNNEI. Produced via immunoSEQ multiplex PCR; TCRdb's table is partial and in-frame only. Of 95,000 to 150,000 clones listed, about 85% are singletons. The sequencing sample was made of peripheral blood. This chain links TRBV2 with TRBJ1-1; maybe TRBD1 (6 bases). The receptor was isolated from a woman aged 80 or older with acute or convalescent COVID-19. The CDR3 protein is CASSVDRLNTEAFF. The CDR3 DNA reads TGTGCCAGCAGTGTCGACAGGCTGAACACTGAAGCTTTCTTT.